This TCR beta chain was documented in a study of blood T cell repertoires in COVID-19. Study context: The samples span acute and convalescent COVID-19 from the United States, Italy and Spain. PBMCs, B-cell-depleted T cells, or T cells provided the cDNA or gDNA that made up the material.

The germline gives CDR1 LGHNA, CDR2 YNFKEQ. There are 15 residues in the CDR3. The germline V and J ends were trimmed by 0 bases and 13 bases, with 18 bases remaining between them. This clone was found once. Seattle patients were enrolled while actively infected and followed longitudinally. How the authors handled the data: Cell counts per sample came from amplifying reference gene primers. Assay: immunoSEQ multiplex PCR; the TCRdb copy retains only in-frame clones and omits some. D and trimming come from the DNA, and the V and J calls and clone size come from that table. The sample yields approximately 300,000 clones, roughly 84% seen once.

The chain has TRBV4-2 and TRBJ1-4; tentatively, D is TRBD1 (6 bases). This TCR was recovered from a human donor with COVID-19, enrolled during active disease. The donor label of this sample is uncertain. Input material: peripheral blood. DNA for the CDR3: TGTGCCAGCAGCCAAGATAAAGGAGGAACAGGGAGACTGTTTTTT. It is translated as CASSQDKGGTGRLFF.